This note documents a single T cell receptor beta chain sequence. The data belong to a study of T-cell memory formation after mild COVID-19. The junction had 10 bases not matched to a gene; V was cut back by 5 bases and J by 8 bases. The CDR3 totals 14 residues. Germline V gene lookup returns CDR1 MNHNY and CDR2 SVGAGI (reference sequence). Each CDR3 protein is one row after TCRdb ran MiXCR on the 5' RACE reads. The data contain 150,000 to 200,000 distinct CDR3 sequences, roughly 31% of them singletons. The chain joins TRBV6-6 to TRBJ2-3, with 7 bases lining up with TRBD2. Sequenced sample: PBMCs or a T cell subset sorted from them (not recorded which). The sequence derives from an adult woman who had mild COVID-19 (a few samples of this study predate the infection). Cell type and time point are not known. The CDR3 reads CASSRISGNFTQYF. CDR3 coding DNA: TGTGCCAGCAGTAGGATCAGCGGGAACTTTACGCAGTATTTT.